This TCR beta chain stems from a study of neoadjuvant anti-PD-1 for oral cavity cancer. For the study at large: Before surgery, most patients got three to four biweekly 3 mg/kg nivolumab doses.

The germline gives CDR1 SGHRS, CDR2 YFSETQ. Trimming cost V 3 bases and J 5 bases, with 11 bases left between them. The length of the CDR3 is 14 residues. Indicated time point: after neoadjuvant nivolumab, at surgical resection. The repertoire was sequenced with immunoSEQ multiplex PCR; TCRdb's copy has only in-frame clones and lacks some. This table has about 9,100 clones, around 66% appearing once. This TCR was recovered from a person aged 35 to 85 with oral cavity squamous cell carcinoma. The chain couples TRBV5-1 to TRBJ1-4; unclear D gene. The sample in question was PBMCs, obtained after nivolumab (anti-PD-1) treatment. The DNA of the CDR3 is TGCGCCAGCAGCTACAAAGCTCGGAATGAAAAACTGTTTTTT. Amino acid sequence: CASSYKARNEKLFF.